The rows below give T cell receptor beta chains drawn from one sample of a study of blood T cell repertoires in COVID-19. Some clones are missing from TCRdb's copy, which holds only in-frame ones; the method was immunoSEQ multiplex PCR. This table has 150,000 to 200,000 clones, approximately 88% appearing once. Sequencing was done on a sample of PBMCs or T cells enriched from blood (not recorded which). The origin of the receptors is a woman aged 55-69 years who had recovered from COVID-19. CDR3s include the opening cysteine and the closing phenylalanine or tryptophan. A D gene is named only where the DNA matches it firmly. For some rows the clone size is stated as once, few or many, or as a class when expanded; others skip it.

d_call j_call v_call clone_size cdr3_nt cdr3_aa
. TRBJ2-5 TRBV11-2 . TGTGCCAGCAGCCCCCGCCCGAACAGCGGGCAAACCCAGTACTTC CASSPRPNSGQTQYF
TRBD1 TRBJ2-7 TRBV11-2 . TGTGCCAGCAGCACCTCGGACAGGGGGCCCTACGAGCAGTACTTC CASSTSDRGPYEQYF
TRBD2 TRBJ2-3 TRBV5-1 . TGCGCCAGCAGCCTCGGACTAGCGGGGGGGCTTACAGATACGCAGTATTTT CASSLGLAGGLTDTQYF
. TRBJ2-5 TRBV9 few TGTGCCAGCAGGAAGGGTATGAGTGGCGGGGAGACCCAGTACTTC CASRKGMSGGETQYF
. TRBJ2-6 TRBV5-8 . TGTGCCAGCAGCTTGGGGGGACACTTTGGGGCCAACGTCCTGACTTTC CASSLGGHFGANVLTF
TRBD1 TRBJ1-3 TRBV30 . TGTGCCTGGAGTGACGAAGGACAGGCGGCAAACACCATATATTTT CAWSDEGQAANTIYF
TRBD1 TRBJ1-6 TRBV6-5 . TGTGCCAGCACCGGACAGGGAGGTTCACCCCTCCACTTT CASTGQGGSPLHF
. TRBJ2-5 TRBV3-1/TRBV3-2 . TGTGCCAGCAGCCAACCCCTACTAGGGGGTTCCGGGACCCAGTACTTC CASSQPLLGGSGTQYF
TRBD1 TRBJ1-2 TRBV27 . TGTGCCAGCAGAACCGGACAGGCCCGGGCGTTAGGCTACACCTTC CASRTGQARALGYTF
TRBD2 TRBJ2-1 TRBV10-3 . TGTGCCATCAGTCCTAGCGGGGGCAATGAGCAGTTCTTC CAISPSGGNEQFF
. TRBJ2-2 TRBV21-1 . TGTGCCAGCTTCTCAGTGAAGAACACCGGGGAGCTGTTTTTT CASFSVKNTGELFF
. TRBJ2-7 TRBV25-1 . TGTGCCAGCAGTGTCCAGGGGAGGGACGAGCAGTACTTC CASSVQGRDEQYF
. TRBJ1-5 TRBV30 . TGTGCCTGGGCGGTGGGAGGCGGCAATCAGCCCCAGCATTTT CAWAVGGGNQPQHF
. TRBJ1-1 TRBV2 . TGTGCCAGCAGTGCAGGCGGGAGCACTGAAGCTTTCTTT CASSAGGSTEAFF
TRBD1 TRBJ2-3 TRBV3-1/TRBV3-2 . TGTGCCAGCAGCCATGACCGCCCGGGACAGGGTAGGACAGATACGCAGTATTTT CASSHDRPGQGRTDTQYF
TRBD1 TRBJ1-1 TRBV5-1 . TGCGCCAGCAGCTTGGCAAACAGGGGGCCCACTGAAGCTTTCTTT CASSLANRGPTEAFF
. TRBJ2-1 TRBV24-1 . TGTGCCACCGGCGACGGGACCTACAATGAGCAGTTCTTC CATGDGTYNEQFF
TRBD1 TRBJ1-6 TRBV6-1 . TGTGCCAGCAGTGATGGACAGGGAAGATCCTATAATTCACCCCTCCACTTT CASSDGQGRSYNSPLHF
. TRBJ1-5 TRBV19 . TGTGCCAGTAGTGCAGGAAGGGGGGGAAATCAGCCCCAGCATTTT CASSAGRGGNQPQHF
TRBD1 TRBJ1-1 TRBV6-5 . TGTGCCAGCAGTTACCTTCCAGGGGGGACTGAAGCTTTCTTT CASSYLPGGTEAFF
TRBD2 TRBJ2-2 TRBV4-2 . TGTGCCAGCAGCCAACGGACTAGCGGGAGTTCCACCGGGGAGCTGTTTTTT CASSQRTSGSSTGELFF
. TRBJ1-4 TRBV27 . TGTGCCAGCAGTTTGGTCGGCCAGGTTAGAAAACTGTTTTTT CASSLVGQVRKLFF
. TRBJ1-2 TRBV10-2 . TGCGCCAGCAGTGAAAGGAAGGGGATTAACTATGGCTACACCTTC CASSERKGINYGYTF
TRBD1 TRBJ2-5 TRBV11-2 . TGTGCCAGCAGCTTAATCCGCCGGGACAGATCCCAAGAGACCCAGTACTTC CASSLIRRDRSQETQYF
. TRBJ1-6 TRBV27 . TGTGCCAGCAGTTTATCGCCAGGGAATAATTCACCCCTCCACTTT CASSLSPGNNSPLHF
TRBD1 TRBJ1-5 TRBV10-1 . TGCGCCAGCAGCCGGGACAGGGGTGATAAACGGCCCCAGCATTTT CASSRDRGDKRPQHF
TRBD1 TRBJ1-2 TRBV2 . TGTGCCAGCAAGGGGGCCAGGGTGACCTATGGCTACACCTTC CASKGARVTYGYTF
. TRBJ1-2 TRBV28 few TGTGCCAGCAGTTCCCCGACAAAGAACTATGGCTACACCTTC CASSSPTKNYGYTF
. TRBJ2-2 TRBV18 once TGTGCCAGCTCACCACCGGTTGCAGGGGCCGGGGAGCTGTTTTTT CASSPPVAGAGELFF
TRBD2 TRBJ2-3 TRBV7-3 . TGTGCCAGCAGCTCTGGACTAGCGGGGGGGCCGATAGATACGCAGTATTTT CASSSGLAGGPIDTQYF
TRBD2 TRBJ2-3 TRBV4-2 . TGTGCCAGCAGCCAAGATGTAGCGGGAGGGTGGAATACGCAGTATTTT CASSQDVAGGWNTQYF
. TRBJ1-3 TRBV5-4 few TGTGCCAGCAGCTCTGACATATCTGGAAACACCATATATTTT CASSSDISGNTIYF
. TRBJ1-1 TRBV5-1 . TGCGCCAGCAGCTTGGCCGGGTCCAAAGGCTTGGATGCTTTCTTT CASSLAGSKGLDAFF
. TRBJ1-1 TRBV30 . TGTGCCTGGAGTTCTGTGAACACTGAAGCTTTCTTT CAWSSVNTEAFF
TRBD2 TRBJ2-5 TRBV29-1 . TGCAGCGTTGAAGATCATCCAGCGGGACGAGAGACCCAGTACTTC CSVEDHPAGRETQYF
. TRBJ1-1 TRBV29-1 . TGCAGCGTTGCGACCGAGACAGGAAGGTTAATTGCTTTCTTT CSVATETGRLIAFF
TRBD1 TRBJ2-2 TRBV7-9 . TGTGCCAGCAGCTTTGCCGGGACAGACAACACCGGGGAGCTGTTTTTT CASSFAGTDNTGELFF
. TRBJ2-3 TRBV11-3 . TGTGCCAGCATCCCCCTCGGGGAGGATTGCGCAGATACGCAGTATTTT CASIPLGEDCADTQYF
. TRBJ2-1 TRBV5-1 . TGCGCCAGCAGCTTGGGGATGGACACTACCCGGAATGAGCAGTTCTTC CASSLGMDTTRNEQFF
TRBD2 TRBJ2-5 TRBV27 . TGTGCCAGCAGACCTCTTACGGGGGGGCGAGAGACCCAGTACTTC CASRPLTGGRETQYF
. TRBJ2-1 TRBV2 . TGTGCCAGCAGTGTGATGGCGGGGGCTGGCGGTGAGCAGTTCTTC CASSVMAGAGGEQFF